This T cell receptor (beta chain) was retrieved from a study of cytomegalovirus exposure and HLA in healthy donors (TCRdb year 2017). With respect to the entire study: According to a later analysis, the approximately 120 validation repertoires were produced on the same platform as the 700 or so repertoires of the first cohort. High-throughput TCR immunosequencing, statistical association of individual TCRs with disease status, and machine learning were combined to predict cytomegalovirus infection status. In addition to the first cohort of around 670 subjects, a separate validation cohort of some 120 different subjects was used. The study was designed to test whether signatures of past pathogen exposure could be identified by cataloging public T cell receptors. Study-level results and caveats: In a later analysis, TCRs clustered in the first cohort were found to also tend to co-occur in the roughly 130 validation repertoires, with 85% to 95% of cluster scores above 0. A later analysis lacked HLA typing for the validation cohort, so it scored co-occurrence in that cohort across all 130 or so repertoires. A few of the identified cytomegalovirus-associated TCR beta chains were confirmed in vitro to be specific for cytomegalovirus antigens. The study listed approximately 160 TCR beta chains as associated with cytomegalovirus. Across donors, most TCR sequences were observed very rarely, whereas some public TCRs were present in many individuals. In both the original and validation cohorts, the classifier was reported to diagnose cytomegalovirus status with high specificity and sensitivity. The authors suggested that the approach could potentially be extended to other disease states and immunological phenotypes.

The library was obtained by the immunoSEQ multiplex PCR assay. Per the source publication's procedure: To diagnose cytomegalovirus status from the catalog of TCR beta chain sequences, a statistical classification framework was built. TCRdb limited this immuneACCESS table to in-frame rearrangements with V and J called. A share of clones is missing; checked studies link under half to unresolved V genes, and the rest is unexplained. The V and J calls and clone size come from that table; D and trimming were worked out from the DNA. The sample table shows 100,000 to 150,000 clones, and approximately 88% are seen once. Clones ranked in the top ten supply around 2% of the sample. Deletion took 2 bases off V and 1 base off J, with a span of 14 bases between the germline ends. The CDR3 sequence holds 16 residues, the cysteine and phenylalanine included. Only the CDR3 DNA is retained, 48 bases long and in frame from the first base. Reading the germline V gene gives CDR1 SNHLY and CDR2 FYNNEI.

The donors were included in the validation cohort of approximately 120 subjects, a group kept apart from the approximately 670-subject first cohort. In regard to this clone: Its antigen is currently not known. No base qualities exist here, and no much larger clone lies one base off it.

The sequenced sample was PBMCs. The receptor comes from a man aged 18-30 years in good health and CMV-seronegative. The sequence links TRBV2 to TRBJ1-2; matching of 5 bases hints at TRBD1 as the D gene. The nucleotide sequence is TGTGCCAGCAGTGAAAGGGGCGCACCAATTAACTATGGCTACACCTTC. This gives the protein CASSERGAPINYGYTF. Here the CDR3 is joined to the reference TRBV2 and TRBJ1-2 genes, and the full variable domain is: EPEVTQTPSHQVTQMGQEVILRCVPISNHLYFYWYRQILGQKVEFLVSFYNNEISEKSEIFDDQFSVERPDGSNFTLKIRSTKLEDSAMYFCASSERGAPINYGYTFGSGTRLTVV.